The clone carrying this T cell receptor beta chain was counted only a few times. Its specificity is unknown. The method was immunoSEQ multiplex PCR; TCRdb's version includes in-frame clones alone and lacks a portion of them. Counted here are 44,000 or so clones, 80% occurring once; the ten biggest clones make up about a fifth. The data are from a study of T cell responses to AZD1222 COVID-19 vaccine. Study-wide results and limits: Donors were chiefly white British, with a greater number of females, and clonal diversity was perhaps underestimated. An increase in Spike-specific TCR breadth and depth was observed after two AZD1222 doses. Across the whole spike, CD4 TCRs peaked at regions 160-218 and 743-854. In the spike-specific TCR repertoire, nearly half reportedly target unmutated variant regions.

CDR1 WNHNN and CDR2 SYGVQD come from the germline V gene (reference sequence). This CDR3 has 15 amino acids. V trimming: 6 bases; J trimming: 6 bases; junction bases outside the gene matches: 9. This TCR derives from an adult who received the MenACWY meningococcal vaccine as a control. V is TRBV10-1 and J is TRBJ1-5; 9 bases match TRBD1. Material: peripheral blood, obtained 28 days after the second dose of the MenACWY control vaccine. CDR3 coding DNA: TGCGCCAGCAGGAGCCGGGACAGGGTTAGTCAGCCCCAGCATTTT. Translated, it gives CASRSRDRVSQPQHF.